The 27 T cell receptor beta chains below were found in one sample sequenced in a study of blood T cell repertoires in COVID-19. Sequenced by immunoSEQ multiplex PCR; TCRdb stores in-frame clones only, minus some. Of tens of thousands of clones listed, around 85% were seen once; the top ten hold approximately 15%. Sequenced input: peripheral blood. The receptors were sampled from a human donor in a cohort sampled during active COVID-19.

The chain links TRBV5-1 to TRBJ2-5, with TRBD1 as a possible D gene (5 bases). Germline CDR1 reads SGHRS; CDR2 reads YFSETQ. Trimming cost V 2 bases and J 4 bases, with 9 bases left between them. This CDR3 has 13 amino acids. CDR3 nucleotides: TGCGCCAGCAGCTTCGGTCAGGGAGAGACCCAGTACTTC. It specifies CASSFGQGETQYF.

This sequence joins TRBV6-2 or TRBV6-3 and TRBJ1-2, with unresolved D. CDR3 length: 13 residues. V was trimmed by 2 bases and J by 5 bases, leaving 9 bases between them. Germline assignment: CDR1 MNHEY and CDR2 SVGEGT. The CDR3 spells CASSYKGAYGYTF. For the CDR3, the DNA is TGTGCCAGCAGTTACAAGGGAGCATATGGCTACACCTTC.

The CDR3 loop is CASSVQSSGRRGNEQFF. CDR3 coding DNA: TGTGCCAGCAGCGTACAATCTAGCGGCCGGCGAGGCAATGAGCAGTTCTTC. This chain connects TRBV9 to TRBJ2-1; 7 nucleotides match TRBD2. V was pared by 1 base and J by 6 bases, with 13 bases of the junction left unmatched. The CDR3 is made up of 17 amino acids. Looked up from germline, CDR1 is SGDLS and CDR2 is YYNGEE.

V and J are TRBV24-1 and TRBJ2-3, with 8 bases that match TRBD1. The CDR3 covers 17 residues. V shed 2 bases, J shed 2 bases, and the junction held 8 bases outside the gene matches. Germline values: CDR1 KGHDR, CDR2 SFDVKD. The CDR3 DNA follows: TGTGCCACCAGTGATTCCTCAGGGGGCGCGGACACAGATACGCAGTATTTT. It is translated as CATSDSSGGADTDTQYF.

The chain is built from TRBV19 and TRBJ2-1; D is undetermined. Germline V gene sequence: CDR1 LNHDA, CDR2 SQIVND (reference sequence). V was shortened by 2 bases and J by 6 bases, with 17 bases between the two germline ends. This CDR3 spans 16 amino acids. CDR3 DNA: TGTGCCAGTAGTATATCTGCTAACTTCCCCTCCAATGAGCAGTTCTTC. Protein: CASSISANFPSNEQFF.

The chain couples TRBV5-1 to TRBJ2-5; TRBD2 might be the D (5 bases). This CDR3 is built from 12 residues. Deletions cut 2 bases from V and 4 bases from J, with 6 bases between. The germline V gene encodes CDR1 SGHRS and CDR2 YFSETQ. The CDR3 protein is CASSFEGETQYF. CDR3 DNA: TGCGCCAGCAGCTTTGAGGGAGAGACCCAGTACTTC.

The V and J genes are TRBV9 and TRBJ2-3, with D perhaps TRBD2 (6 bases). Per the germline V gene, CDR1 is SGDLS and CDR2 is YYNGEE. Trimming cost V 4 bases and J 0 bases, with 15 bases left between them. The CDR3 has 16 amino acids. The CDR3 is CASSSRGGDSTDTQYF. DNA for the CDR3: TGTGCCAGCAGCTCCAGAGGCGGGGACAGCACAGATACGCAGTATTTT.

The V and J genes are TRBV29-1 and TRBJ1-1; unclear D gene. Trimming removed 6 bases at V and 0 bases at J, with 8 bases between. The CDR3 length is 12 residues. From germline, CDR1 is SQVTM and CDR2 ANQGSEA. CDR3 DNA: TGCAGCGTCTACACAGTGAACACTGAAGCTTTCTTT. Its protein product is CSVYTVNTEAFF. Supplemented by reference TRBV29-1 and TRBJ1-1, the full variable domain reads SAVISQKPSRDICQRGTSLTIQCQVDSQVTMMFWYRQQPGQSLTLIATANQGSEATYESGFVIDKFPISRPNLTFSTLTVSNMSPEDSSIYLCSVYTVNTEAFFGQGTRLTVV.

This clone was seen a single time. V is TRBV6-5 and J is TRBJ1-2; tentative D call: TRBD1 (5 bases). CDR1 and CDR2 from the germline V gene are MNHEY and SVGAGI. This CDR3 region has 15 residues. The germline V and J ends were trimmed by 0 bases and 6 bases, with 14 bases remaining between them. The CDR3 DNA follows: TGTGCCAGCAGTTACTCGACCGCACCGGGGGATGGCTACACCTTC. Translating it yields CASSYSTAPGDGYTF.

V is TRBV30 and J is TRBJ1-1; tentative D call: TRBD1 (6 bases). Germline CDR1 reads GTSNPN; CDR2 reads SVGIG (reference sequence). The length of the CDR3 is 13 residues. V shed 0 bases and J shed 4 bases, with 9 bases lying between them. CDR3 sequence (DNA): TGTGCCTGGAGTGTAAAAGGGGGCACTGAAGCTTTCTTT. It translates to CAWSVKGGTEAFF.

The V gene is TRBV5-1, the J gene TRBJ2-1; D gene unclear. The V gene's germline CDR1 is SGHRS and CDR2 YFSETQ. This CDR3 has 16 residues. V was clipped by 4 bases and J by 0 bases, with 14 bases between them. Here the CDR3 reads CASSPSAESSYNEQFF. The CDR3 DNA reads TGCGCCAGCAGCCCCAGTGCGGAGAGCTCCTACAATGAGCAGTTCTTC.

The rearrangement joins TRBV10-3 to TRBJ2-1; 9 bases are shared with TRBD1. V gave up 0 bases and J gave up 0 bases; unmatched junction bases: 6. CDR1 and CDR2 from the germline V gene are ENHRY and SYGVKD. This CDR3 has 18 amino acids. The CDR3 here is CAISESQGQGSSYNEQFF. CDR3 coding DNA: TGTGCCATCAGTGAGTCCCAAGGACAGGGGAGCTCCTACAATGAGCAGTTCTTC.

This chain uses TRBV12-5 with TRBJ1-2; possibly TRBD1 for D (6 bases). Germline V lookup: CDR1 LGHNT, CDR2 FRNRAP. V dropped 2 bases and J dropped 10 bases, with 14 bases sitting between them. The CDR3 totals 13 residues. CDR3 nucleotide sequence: TGTGCTAGTGGTTTGTCCGCAGGGGCGGACTACACCTTC. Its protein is CASGLSAGADYTF.

The CDR3 DNA sequence: TGCGCCAGCAGCTTGGGGGCCGTCAGGACTAGCACAGATACGCAGTATTTT. It encodes CASSLGAVRTSTDTQYF. This sequence joins TRBV5-1 and TRBJ2-3; D might be TRBD2 (5 bases). V dropped 0 bases and J dropped 0 bases, with 14 bases sitting between them. The CDR3 totals 17 residues. Germline values: CDR1 SGHRS, CDR2 YFSETQ.

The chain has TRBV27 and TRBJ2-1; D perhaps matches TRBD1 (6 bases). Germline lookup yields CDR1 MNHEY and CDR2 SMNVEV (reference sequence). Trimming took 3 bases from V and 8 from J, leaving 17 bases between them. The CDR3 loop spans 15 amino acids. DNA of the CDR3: TGTGCCAGCAGTTTCAGGGGTGTTCGGATCGATGAGCAGTTCTTC. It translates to CASSFRGVRIDEQFF.

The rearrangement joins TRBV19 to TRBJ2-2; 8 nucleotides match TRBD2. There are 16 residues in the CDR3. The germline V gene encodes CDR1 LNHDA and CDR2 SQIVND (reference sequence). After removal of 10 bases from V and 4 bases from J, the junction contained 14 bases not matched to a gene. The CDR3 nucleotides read TGTGCCATTTCGGGATTCGGGGGGGCGAGCACCGGGGAGCTGTTTTTT. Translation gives CAISGFGGASTGELFF.

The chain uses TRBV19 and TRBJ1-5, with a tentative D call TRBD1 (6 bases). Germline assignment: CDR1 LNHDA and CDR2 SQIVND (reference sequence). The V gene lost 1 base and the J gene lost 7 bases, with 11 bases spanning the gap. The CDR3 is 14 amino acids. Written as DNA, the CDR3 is TGTGCCAGTAGTATAGTGGGGGCCGGCCAGCCCCAGCATTTT. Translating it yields CASSIVGAGQPQHF.

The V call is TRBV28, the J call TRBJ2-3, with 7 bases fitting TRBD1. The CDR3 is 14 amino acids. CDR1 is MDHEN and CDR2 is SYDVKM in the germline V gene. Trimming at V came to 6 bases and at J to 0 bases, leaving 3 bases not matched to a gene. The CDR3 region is CASRGQPSTDTQYF. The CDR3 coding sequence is TGTGCCAGCAGGGGACAGCCTAGCACAGATACGCAGTATTTT.

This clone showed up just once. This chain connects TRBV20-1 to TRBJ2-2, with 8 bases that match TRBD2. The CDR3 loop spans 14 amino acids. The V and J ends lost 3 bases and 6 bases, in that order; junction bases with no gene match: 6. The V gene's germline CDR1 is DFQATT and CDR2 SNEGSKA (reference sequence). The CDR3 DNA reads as TGCAGTGCTAGTCCTCATAGCGGGGCCGGGGAGCTGTTTTTT. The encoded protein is CSASPHSGAGELFF.

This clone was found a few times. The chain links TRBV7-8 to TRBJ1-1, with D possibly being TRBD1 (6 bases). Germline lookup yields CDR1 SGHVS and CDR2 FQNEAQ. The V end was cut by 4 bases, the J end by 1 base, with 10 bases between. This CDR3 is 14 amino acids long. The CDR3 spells CASSSDSGNTEAFF. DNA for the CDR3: TGTGCCAGCAGCTCGGACAGCGGGAACACTGAAGCTTTCTTT.

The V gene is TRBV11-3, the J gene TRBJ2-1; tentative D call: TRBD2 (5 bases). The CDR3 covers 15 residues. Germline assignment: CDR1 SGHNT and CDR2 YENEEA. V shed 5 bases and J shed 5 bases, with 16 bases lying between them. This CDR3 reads CASSPRGAANNEQFF. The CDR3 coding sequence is TGTGCCAGCAGCCCTCGGGGAGCCGCCAACAATGAGCAGTTCTTC.

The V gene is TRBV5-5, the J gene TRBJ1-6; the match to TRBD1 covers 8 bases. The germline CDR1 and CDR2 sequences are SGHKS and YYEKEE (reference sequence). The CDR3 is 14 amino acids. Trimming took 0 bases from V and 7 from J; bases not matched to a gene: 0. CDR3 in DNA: TGTGCCAGCAGCTTGGACAGGGGGAATTCACCCCTCCACTTT. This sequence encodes CASSLDRGNSPLHF.

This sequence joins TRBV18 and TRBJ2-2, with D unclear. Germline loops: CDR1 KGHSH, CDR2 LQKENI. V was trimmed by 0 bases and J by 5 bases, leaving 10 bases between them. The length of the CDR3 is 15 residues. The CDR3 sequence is CASSPPSQFTGELFF. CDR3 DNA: TGTGCCAGCTCACCACCATCGCAGTTTACCGGGGAGCTGTTTTTT.

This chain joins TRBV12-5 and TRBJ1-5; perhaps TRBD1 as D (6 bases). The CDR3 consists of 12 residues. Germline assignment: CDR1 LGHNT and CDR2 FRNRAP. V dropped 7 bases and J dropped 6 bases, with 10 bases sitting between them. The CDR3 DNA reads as TGTGCTAGTGCACAGGGCGTTCAGCCCCAGCATTTT. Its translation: CASAQGVQPQHF.

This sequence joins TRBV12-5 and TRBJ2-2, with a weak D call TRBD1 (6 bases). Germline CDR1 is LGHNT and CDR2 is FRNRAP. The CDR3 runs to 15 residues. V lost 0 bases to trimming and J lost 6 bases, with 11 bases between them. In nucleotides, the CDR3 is TGTGCTAGTGGTTTGGTGATACAGGGACCCGGGGAGCTGTTTTTT. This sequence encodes CASGLVIQGPGELFF. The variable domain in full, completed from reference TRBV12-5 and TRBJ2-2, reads DARVTQTPRHKVTEMGQEVTMRCQPILGHNTVFWYRQTMMQGLELLAYFRNRAPLDDSGMPKDRFSAEMPDATLATLKIQPSEPRDSAVYFCASGLVIQGPGELFFGEGSRLTVL.

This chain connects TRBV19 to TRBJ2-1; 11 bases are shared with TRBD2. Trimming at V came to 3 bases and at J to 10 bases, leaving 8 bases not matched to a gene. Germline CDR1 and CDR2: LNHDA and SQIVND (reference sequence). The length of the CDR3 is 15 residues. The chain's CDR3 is CASSIFSLAGGEQFF. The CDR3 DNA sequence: TGTGCCAGTAGTATTTTCTCTCTAGCGGGGGGAGAGCAGTTCTTC.

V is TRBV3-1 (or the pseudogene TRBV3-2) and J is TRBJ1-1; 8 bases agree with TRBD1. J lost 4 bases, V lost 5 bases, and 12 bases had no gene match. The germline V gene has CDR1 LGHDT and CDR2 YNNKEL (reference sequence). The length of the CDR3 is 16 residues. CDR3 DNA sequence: TGTGCCAGCAGCTTACCGCAGGGGGCAGGGGCCACTGAAGCTTTCTTT. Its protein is CASSLPQGAGATEAFF.